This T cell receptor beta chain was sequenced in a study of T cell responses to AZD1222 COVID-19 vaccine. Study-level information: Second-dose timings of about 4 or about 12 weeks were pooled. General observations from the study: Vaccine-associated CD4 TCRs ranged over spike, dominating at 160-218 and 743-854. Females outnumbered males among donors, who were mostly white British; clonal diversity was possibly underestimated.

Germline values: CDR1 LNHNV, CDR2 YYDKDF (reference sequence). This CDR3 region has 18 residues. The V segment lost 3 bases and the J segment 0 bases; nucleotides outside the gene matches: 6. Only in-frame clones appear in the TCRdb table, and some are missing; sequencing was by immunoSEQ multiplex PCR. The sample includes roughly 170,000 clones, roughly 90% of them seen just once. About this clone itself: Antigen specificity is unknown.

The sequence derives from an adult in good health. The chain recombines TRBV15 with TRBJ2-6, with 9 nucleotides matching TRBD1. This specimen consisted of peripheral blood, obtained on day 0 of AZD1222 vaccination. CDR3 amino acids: CATSRGTGTYSGANVLTF. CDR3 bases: TGTGCCACCAGCAGGGGGACAGGGACCTACTCTGGGGCCAACGTCCTGACTTTC.